This T cell receptor beta chain originates from a study of PD-1 blockade in classical Hodgkin lymphoma. Study results and limitations: Reports indicated that newly diagnosed patients had lower baseline TCR diversity than healthy donors did. Nivolumab initiated under 1 year post-ASCT led to patient exclusion. Causes of the repertoire differences remain undefined, possibly disease activity or prior therapy. It was among complete responders that baseline diversity resembled that of newly diagnosed patients.

For this clone: The antigen is undetermined.

Produced via immunoSEQ multiplex PCR; TCRdb's table is partial and in-frame only. The sample carries about 98,000 clones, roughly 92% recorded once. The CDR3 is 15 amino acids. The germline gives CDR1 GTSNPN, CDR2 SVGIG (reference sequence). With 2 bases removed from V and 3 bases from J, the gap between germline ends came to 14 bases. Every patient was affected by relapse after autologous stem cell transplantation, while exposure to brentuximab vedotin was not uniform. This sequence originates from a human donor with classical Hodgkin lymphoma. The sequencing used peripheral blood mononuclear cells (PBMCs), collected at baseline. The chain has TRBV30 and TRBJ1-5; D is ambiguous. The CDR3 is CAWSLSGIFNQPQHF. The CDR3 DNA reads TGTGCCTGGAGTCTTTCGGGGATCTTCAATCAGCCCCAGCATTTT.